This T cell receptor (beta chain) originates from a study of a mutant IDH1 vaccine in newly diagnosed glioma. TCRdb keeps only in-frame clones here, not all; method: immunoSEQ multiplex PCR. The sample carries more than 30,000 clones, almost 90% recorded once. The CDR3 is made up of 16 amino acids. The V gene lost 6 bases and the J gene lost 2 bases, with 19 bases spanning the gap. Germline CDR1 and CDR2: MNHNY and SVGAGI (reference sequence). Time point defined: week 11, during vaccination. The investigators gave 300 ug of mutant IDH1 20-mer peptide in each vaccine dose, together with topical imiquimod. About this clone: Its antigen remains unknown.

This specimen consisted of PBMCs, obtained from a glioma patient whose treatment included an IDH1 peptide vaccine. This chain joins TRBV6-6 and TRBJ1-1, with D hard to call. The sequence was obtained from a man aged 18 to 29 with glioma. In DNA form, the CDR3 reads TGTGCCAGCAGGGATGGAGGCAGCACCTCAAACACTGAAGCTTTCTTT. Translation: CASRDGGSTSNTEAFF.